The 21 T cell receptor beta chains in this list originate from one sample, sequenced in a study of T cell changes during pregnancy in multiple sclerosis. Data came from immunoSEQ multiplex PCR; TCRdb stores just in-frame clones and leaves some out. The sample comprises around 39,000 clones, 80% to 95% of which are singletons, and approximately 27% rests with the top ten. Specimen: CD8+ T cells from peripheral blood mononuclear cells, collected before pregnancy. All receptors derive from a female donor with multiple sclerosis, enrolled in a pregnancy study.

The chain employs TRBV19 and TRBJ1-2; 11 bases agree with TRBD1. V dropped 6 bases and J dropped 7; count of bases not matched to a gene: 10. This CDR3 has 15 amino acids. Germline loops: CDR1 LNHDA, CDR2 SQIVND (reference sequence). Written as DNA, the CDR3 is TGTGCCAGTAGGTCCGAGGACAGGGGGCGTCTTGGCTACACCTTC. Amino acid sequence: CASRSEDRGRLGYTF.

The J gene is TRBJ1-4, the V gene TRBV5-5, with 10 positions matching TRBD1. Trimming took 3 bases from V and 7 from J; bases not matched to a gene: 6. CDR1 is SGHKS, CDR2 YYEKEE, per germline (reference sequence). The CDR3 runs to 15 residues. The CDR3 sequence is CASSSGTGAFEKLFF. The CDR3 DNA reads TGTGCCAGCAGCTCGGGGACAGGGGCGTTTGAAAAACTGTTTTTT.

This chain connects TRBV7-9 to TRBJ2-2, with TRBD2 matching 8 bases. The CDR3 loop spans 17 amino acids. The ends lost 2 bases at V and 6 bases at J; junction bases unmatched: 11. CDR1 SEHNR and CDR2 FQNEAQ come from the germline V gene (reference sequence). CDR3 region: CASSLISGTSKPGELFF. In DNA, the CDR3 is TGTGCCAGCAGCTTAATTTCCGGGACTAGTAAACCCGGGGAGCTGTTTTTT.

The CDR3 DNA sequence: TGTGCCAGCAGTACCCGGACTAGGGATACGCAGTATTTT. Encoded protein: CASSTRTRDTQYF. This sequence joins TRBV27 and TRBJ2-3; 7 bases fit TRBD2. The CDR3 is 13 amino acids. With 5 bases clipped from V and 6 bases from J, the junction kept 5 bases outside the gene matches. CDR1 and CDR2 (germline): MNHEY, SMNVEV (reference sequence).

The chain joins TRBV10-3 to TRBJ2-1, with 7 bases that match TRBD2. The germline V gene encodes CDR1 ENHRY and CDR2 SYGVKD. The ends lost 0 bases at V and 8 bases at J; junction bases unmatched: 16. There are 18 residues in the CDR3. For the CDR3, the DNA is TGTGCCATCAGTGAGTCGATAGGCGGGAGAAAGTCTAAGGATGAGCAGTTCTTC. It specifies CAISESIGGRKSKDEQFF.

The V and J genes are TRBV5-4 and TRBJ1-1; TRBD1 aligns across 7 bases. The V and J ends lost 4 bases and 4 bases, in that order; junction bases with no gene match: 7. Germline V gene data show CDR1 as SGHNT and CDR2 as YYREEE (reference sequence). This CDR3 comprises 14 residues. In nucleotides, the CDR3 is TGTGCCAGCAGCCCCCACAGGGGTGGCACTGAAGCTTTCTTT. Its translation is CASSPHRGGTEAFF.

The CDR3 nucleotides are TGTGCCAGCAGTTCCAGCAAGGGGGCGGTTTTTTATGGCTACACCTTC. It codes for CASSSSKGAVFYGYTF. The chain joins TRBV27 to TRBJ1-2, with 7 nucleotides matching TRBD1. Germline V gene data show CDR1 as MNHEY and CDR2 as SMNVEV (reference sequence). With V trimmed by 4 bases and J by 5 bases, 13 bases remained unmatched. The CDR3 extends over 16 amino acids.

The chain has TRBV11-2 and TRBJ2-7; D remains unclear. V was pared by 4 bases and J by 6 bases, with 4 bases between. The CDR3 consists of 10 residues. The germline gives CDR1 SGHAT, CDR2 FQNNGV. Here the CDR3 reads CASSSREQYF. CDR3 bases: TGTGCCAGCAGCTCGCGCGAGCAGTACTTC. The full variable domain, its missing parts supplied by reference TRBV11-2 and TRBJ2-7, is EAGVAQSPRYKIIEKRQSVAFWCNPISGHATLYWYQQILGQGPKLLIQFQNNGVVDDSQLPKDRFSAERLKGVDSTLKIQPAKLEDSAVYLCASSSREQYFGPGTRLTVT.

The chain links TRBV4-2 to TRBJ1-3; D unresolved. The CDR3 spans 17 residues. The ends were cut back, 1 base at V and 4 bases at J, with 17 bases in the middle. Germline V gene sequence: CDR1 LGHNA, CDR2 YNFKEQ. The CDR3 spells CASSQGLPGSRGNTIYF. Written as DNA, the CDR3 is TGTGCCAGCAGCCAAGGACTGCCGGGGAGCAGGGGAAACACCATATATTTT.

The rearrangement joins TRBV9 to TRBJ1-3; no firm D call. From germline, CDR1 is SGDLS and CDR2 YYNGEE. The CDR3 contains 13 residues. The CDR3 DNA sequence: TGTGCTAGCGGCAGTTACTCTGGAAACACCATATATTTT. This gives the protein CASGSYSGNTIYF. Together with reference TRBV9 and TRBJ1-3, the CDR3 gives the full variable domain: DSGVTQTPKHLITATGQRVTLRCSPRSGDLSVYWYQQSLDQGLQFLIQYYNGEERAKGNILERFSAQQFPDLHSELNLSSLELGDSALYFCASGSYSGNTIYFGEGSWLTVV.

This clone was detected a few times. J is TRBJ2-2 and V is TRBV7-3, with D perhaps matching TRBD1 (5 bases). The CDR3 contains 16 residues. From germline, CDR1 is SGHTA and CDR2 FQGTGA. V was clipped by 1 base and J by 6 bases, with 15 bases between them. CDR3 amino acids: CASSLMVSGIPGELFF. Written as DNA, the CDR3 is TGTGCCAGCAGCTTAATGGTTTCAGGGATACCCGGGGAGCTGTTTTTT.

The J gene is TRBJ1-6, the V gene TRBV6-6; no firm D call. Trimming pared 1 base from V and 5 bases from J, leaving 12 bases between. Germline assignment: CDR1 MNHNY and CDR2 SVGAGI (reference sequence). There are 16 residues in the CDR3. The CDR3 DNA reads TGTGCCAGCAGTTACTATTTGGCAGCGGATAATTCACCCCTCCACTTT. This codes for CASSYYLAADNSPLHF.

The chain couples TRBV27 to TRBJ1-2; 11 bases map to TRBD1. The CDR3 contains 13 residues. Per germline, CDR1 MNHEY and CDR2 SMNVEV (reference sequence). V was clipped by 7 bases and J by 8 bases; unmatched bases: 6. The chain's CDR3 is CASTPGTGGGYTF. The CDR3 DNA reads as TGTGCCAGCACCCCCGGGACAGGGGGGGGCTACACCTTC.

The rearrangement joins TRBV6-1 to TRBJ2-3, with 11 bases aligning to TRBD2. V was pared by 0 bases and J by 4 bases, with 3 bases of the junction left unmatched. The CDR3 sequence is 16 residues long. The germline gives CDR1 MNHNS, CDR2 SASEGT. The chain's CDR3 is CASSEASGGGADTQYF. DNA for the CDR3: TGTGCCAGCAGTGAAGCTAGCGGGGGGGGAGCAGATACGCAGTATTTT.

This chain uses TRBV14 with TRBJ2-1; TRBD1 matches at 8 bases. This CDR3 region has 13 residues. Losses at the gene ends were 3 bases for V and 10 bases for J; bases not matched to a gene: 5. Germline CDR1 SGHDN, CDR2 FVKESK. The CDR3 is CASSHVRQGEQFF. As DNA, the CDR3 is TGTGCCAGCAGCCATGTCCGACAGGGGGAGCAGTTCTTC.

The chain has TRBV27 and TRBJ2-3; TRBD2 agrees at 7 bases. This CDR3 comprises 16 residues. The V segment lost 2 bases and the J segment 2 bases; nucleotides outside the gene matches: 7. The germline CDR1 and CDR2 sequences are MNHEY and SMNVEV (reference sequence). The CDR3 is CASSLRRLADTDTQYF. CDR3 bases: TGTGCCAGCAGTTTACGACGACTAGCAGACACAGATACGCAGTATTTT.

This chain joins TRBV4-1 and TRBJ2-7; unclear D gene. The V end was cut by 0 bases, the J end by 0 bases, with 12 bases between. Germline V CDR1 and CDR2: MGHRA, YSYEKL. CDR3 length: 16 residues. The CDR3 is CASSQDQLSLSYEQYF. Written as DNA, the CDR3 is TGCGCCAGCAGCCAAGATCAACTATCGCTCTCCTACGAGCAGTACTTC.

V is TRBV7-9 and J is TRBJ2-1, with TRBD1 identical over 9 bases. Unmatched junction bases numbered 9, after V lost 2 bases and J lost 10 bases. The CDR3 loop spans 15 amino acids. Germline-derived CDR1 and CDR2 are SEHNR and FQNEAQ (reference sequence). CDR3: CASSLPRDREGEQFF. The DNA for the CDR3 is TGTGCCAGCAGCTTACCCAGGGACAGGGAGGGCGAGCAGTTCTTC.

The sample holds one count of this clone. The chain carries TRBV6-5 and TRBJ1-1, with D tentatively TRBD1 (6 bases). Germline-derived CDR1 and CDR2 are MNHEY and SVGAGI. V was shortened by 4 bases and J by 1 base, with 16 bases between the two germline ends. The CDR3 totals 16 residues. CDR3 in DNA: TGTGCCAGCAGTTCCCCACCAGGGGAATGGAACACTGAAGCTTTCTTT. Protein sequence: CASSSPPGEWNTEAFF.

The rearrangement links TRBV6-5 to TRBJ2-5; possible D gene TRBD1, 5 bases. V was trimmed by 2 bases and J by 5 bases, leaving 15 bases between them. The V gene's germline CDR1 is MNHEY and CDR2 SVGAGI. The CDR3 extends over 15 amino acids. In DNA form, the CDR3 reads TGTGCCAGCAGTTACCATGGGGCCGATCAGGAGACCCAGTACTTC. Amino acids: CASSYHGADQETQYF.

This chain uses TRBV9 with TRBJ2-2; 7 bases line up with TRBD2. CDR3 size: 12 residues. CDR1 is SGDLS, CDR2 YYNGEE, per germline. The ends lost 3 bases at V and 7 bases at J; junction bases unmatched: 0. The CDR3 loop is CASSGGGGELFF. As DNA, the CDR3 is TGTGCCAGCAGCGGGGGGGGCGGGGAGCTGTTTTTT.